The rows below give T cell receptor beta chains drawn from one sample of a study of a mutant IDH1 vaccine in newly diagnosed glioma. Data came from immunoSEQ multiplex PCR; TCRdb stores just in-frame clones and leaves some out. This table has about 54,000 clones, about 86% appearing once. The antigens of these receptors remain unknown. The sample consisted of PBMCs, taken from a glioma patient whose treatment included an IDH1 peptide vaccine. The receptors stem from a man in his forties or fifties with glioma. The CDR3 runs from the conserved cysteine through the conserved F or W. The D gene is left open where the match is weak. Expanded clones are given a class, and other clones once, few, many or no size at all.

D,J,V,size,DNA,CDR3
NA,TRBJ2-1,TRBV5-1,NA,TGCGCCAGCAGCTTCGAGGGGAATGAGCAGTTCTTC,CASSFEGNEQFF
TRBD1,TRBJ2-5,TRBV27,NA,TGTGCCAGCAGTTTGAGACAGGGGGATGAGACCCAGTACTTC,CASSLRQGDETQYF
TRBD2,TRBJ2-5,TRBV9,NA,TGTGCCAGCAGCGTAGTCGGTAGCGGGAGTCGAGAGACCCAGTACTTC,CASSVVGSGSRETQYF
NA,TRBJ1-1,TRBV5-1,NA,TGCGCCAGCAGCTCGACTGATCGCACTGAAGCTTTCTTT,CASSSTDRTEAFF
NA,TRBJ2-1,TRBV7-6,NA,TGTGCCAGCAGTTTCAATCCCTCCTACAATGAGCAGTTCTTC,CASSFNPSYNEQFF
TRBD1,TRBJ2-3,TRBV7-2,NA,TGTGCCAGCAGCCGCATTCATCGGGGACAGGGGATGCGAGATACGCAGTATTTT,CASSRIHRGQGMRDTQYF
NA,TRBJ2-1,TRBV19,NA,TGTGCCAGTAGTACCGGGGGCGGGACACTTAACAATGAGCAGTTCTTC,CASSTGGGTLNNEQFF
TRBD1,TRBJ1-1,TRBV19,NA,TGTGCCAGTAGTATAGTTGGGACAGCCGCTGAAGCTTTCTTT,CASSIVGTAAEAFF
NA,TRBJ1-2,TRBV5-6,NA,TGTGCCAGCAGCCTGGGGGGCTATGGCTACACCTTC,CASSLGGYGYTF
TRBD1,TRBJ1-5,TRBV4-3,NA,TGCGCCAGCAGCCAAGAGCGGAGTGGGACAGGGAATACAAACCAGCCCCAGCATTTT,CASSQERSGTGNTNQPQHF
NA,TRBJ2-5,TRBV6-5,NA,TGTGCCAGCAGTCCATCGCGGAGAGGGGAGACCCAGTACTTC,CASSPSRRGETQYF
TRBD2,TRBJ2-1,TRBV6-4,NA,TGTGCCAGCAGTGACGGGCTAGCGGACTACAATGAGCAGTTCTTC,CASSDGLADYNEQFF
NA,TRBJ2-2,TRBV4-2,NA,TGTGCCAGCAGCTCGGGACCGAACACCGGGGAGCTGTTTTTT,CASSSGPNTGELFF
TRBD2,TRBJ2-7,TRBV4-1,NA,TGCGCCAGCAGCCTAAACGGACTAGCACCCTACGAGCAGTACTTC,CASSLNGLAPYEQYF
NA,TRBJ2-5,TRBV7-9,NA,TGTGCCAGCAGCTTGCAAGAGACCCAGTACTTC,CASSLQETQYF
TRBD2,TRBJ2-5,TRBV6-5,NA,TGTGCCAGCAGTTACATCCTAGCGGGAGGGCAAGAGACCCAGTACTTC,CASSYILAGGQETQYF
NA,TRBJ2-2,TRBV9,NA,TGTGCCAGCAGCGTGGACTGGGTCCCATCCTTTTCGAACACCGGGGAGCTGTTTTTT,CASSVDWVPSFSNTGELFF
NA,TRBJ2-7,TRBV25-1,NA,TGTGCCAGCAGCTTCCAGGGGAGAGGCGAGCAGTACTTC,CASSFQGRGEQYF
NA,TRBJ2-7,TRBV4-2,NA,TGTGCCAGCAGCCAAGGTTCGGGTGCCGCTTACGAGCAGTACTTC,CASSQGSGAAYEQYF
NA,TRBJ2-1,TRBV6-6,NA,TGTGCCAGCAGTGCCCCTAGTGTGCAGTTCTTC,CASSAPSVQFF
NA,TRBJ2-7,TRBV14,NA,TGTGCCAGCAGCGCTACTACACCGTACGAGCAGTACTTC,CASSATTPYEQYF
TRBD2,TRBJ2-3,TRBV4-2,NA,TGTGCCAGCAGCCAGTACGGGAGGGTTAGCACAGATACGCAGTATTTT,CASSQYGRVSTDTQYF
NA,TRBJ1-5,TRBV18,NA,TGTGCCAGCTCACCACCGGGGTCGAGGAATTATCAGCCCCAGCATTTT,CASSPPGSRNYQPQHF
NA,TRBJ1-5,TRBV5-3,NA,TGTGCCAGAAGCTTTGGACGACAGTCCCGAATGGGGAGTCAGCCCCAGCATTTT,CARSFGRQSRMGSQPQHF
NA,TRBJ2-3,TRBV5-6,NA,TGTGCCAGCAGCCGCAAAGTAGACACAGATACGCAGTATTTT,CASSRKVDTDTQYF
NA,TRBJ2-2,TRBV7-3,NA,TGTGCCAGCAGCGCGACTGGTACCGGGGAGCTGTTTTTT,CASSATGTGELFF
TRBD1,TRBJ1-1,TRBV15,NA,TGTGCCACCAGCAGAGAACACAGGGGATATACTGAAGCTTTCTTT,CATSREHRGYTEAFF
NA,TRBJ2-6,TRBV7-2,NA,TGTGCCAGCAGCTTATATCTCTCTGGGGCCAACGTCCTGACTTTC,CASSLYLSGANVLTF
TRBD2,TRBJ2-7,TRBV4-2,NA,TGTGCCAGCAGCCAGGGACTAGCTCTATCCTACGAGCAGTACTTC,CASSQGLALSYEQYF
NA,TRBJ1-1,TRBV18,NA,TGTGCCAGCTCGTCCGCTGGGCAGAACACTGAAGCTTTCTTT,CASSSAGQNTEAFF
TRBD1,TRBJ2-7,TRBV9,NA,TGTGCCAGCAGCGTATCGACAGGGTTGAGGGAGCAGTACTTC,CASSVSTGLREQYF
NA,TRBJ1-4,TRBV5-6,NA,TGTGCCAGCAGCTTGTGGGGCCAGGGTCAGGGAAAACTGTTTTTT,CASSLWGQGQGKLFF
NA,TRBJ2-7,TRBV6-5,once,TGTGCCAGCAGTTACACTAACTCCTACGAGCAGTACTTC,CASSYTNSYEQYF
NA,TRBJ1-3,TRBV7-9,once,TGTGCCAGCAGCCTGGGAGAGGATTTT,CASSLGEDF
TRBD1,TRBJ1-2,TRBV2,NA,TGTGCCAGCAGGACAGGGGGCGGCGGCTACACCTTC,CASRTGGGGYTF
NA,TRBJ2-3,TRBV5-6,NA,TGTGCCAGCAGCCGGATCCACAGCCAGTATTTT,CASSRIHSQYF
TRBD1,TRBJ2-1,TRBV20-1,NA,TGCAACACAGGGGAGAATGAGCAGTTCTTC,CNTGENEQFF
NA,TRBJ1-4,TRBV2,NA,TGTGCCAGCCCAGCCGGCGGAGGGAGCGAAAAACTGTTTTTT,CASPAGGGSEKLFF
TRBD2,TRBJ2-7,TRBV6-5,NA,TGTGCCAGCAGTTACGGGACTACCAACAGAGGGAACGAGCAGTACTTC,CASSYGTTNRGNEQYF
TRBD2,TRBJ2-7,TRBV11-2,NA,TGTGCCAGCAGCCCCTGGACTAGCGGACCCCGCGAGCAGTACTTC,CASSPWTSGPREQYF
NA,TRBJ2-4,TRBV7-9,NA,TGTGCCAGCACGTACGGACAGACAAACATTCAGTACTTC,CASTYGQTNIQYF
NA,TRBJ1-2,TRBV5-4,NA,TGTGCCAGCAGCCTGGACGGCTATGGCTACACCTTC,CASSLDGYGYTF
NA,TRBJ1-2,TRBV5-6,NA,TGTGCCAGCAGTAAGGTCGAGGGGACCAACTATGGCTACACCTTC,CASSKVEGTNYGYTF
NA,TRBJ2-5,TRBV14,NA,TGTGCCAGCAGCCAAGACCGGGGGATGATAGAGACCCAGTACTTC,CASSQDRGMIETQYF
NA,TRBJ1-5,TRBV18,NA,TGTGCCAGCTCTGAAGGGGTGGGGAATCAGCCCCAGCATTTT,CASSEGVGNQPQHF
NA,TRBJ2-1,TRBV5-4,NA,TGTGCCAGCAGTACTAATAGCGGCAATGAGCAGTTCTTC,CASSTNSGNEQFF
NA,TRBJ1-1,TRBV10-3,NA,TGTGCCATCAGTACACAGGGACCGAACACTGAAGCTTTCTTT,CAISTQGPNTEAFF
NA,TRBJ2-7,TRBV20-1,NA,TGCAGTGGGCTGGAACACTACGAGCAGTACTTC,CSGLEHYEQYF